This is a list of T cell receptor beta chains from one sample in a study of T cells in Graves' hyperthyroidism and ophthalmopathy. One entry per CDR3 protein, called by TCRdb with MiXCR from the multiplex PCR reads. The sample shows roughly 200,000 distinct CDR3 sequences, 15% to 20% of them seen only once. Specimen: blood. These receptor sequences come from a man in his forties or fifties with Graves' hyperthyroidism. Both conserved end residues are part of each CDR3. Each record gives: CDR3 length, J gene, clone size, V gene, D gene, CDR3 DNA, CDR3 protein. The D gene is left open where the match is weak. A clone size is listed for some rows: how often the clone was seen (once, few, many), or a class if it is expanded.

16 | TRBJ2-5 | many | TRBV6-1 | NA | TGTGCCAGCAGTGAGTGGGGCTCAGGAGGGCGAGAGACCCAGTACTTC | CASSEWGSGGRETQYF
15 | TRBJ2-3 | many | TRBV5-1 | NA | TGCGCCAGCAGCCCGCTGGGGGTTAGCACAGATACGCAGTATTTT | CASSPLGVSTDTQYF
13 | TRBJ1-5 | many | TRBV20-1 | TRBD1 | TGCAGTGCTCCGACAGGGGTATATCAGCCCCAGCATTTT | CSAPTGVYQPQHF
13 | TRBJ2-7 | NA | TRBV12-3/TRBV12-4 | NA | TGTGCCAGCAGTCCCCCACTAGTAGACGAGCAGTACTTC | CASSPPLVDEQYF
15 | TRBJ1-5 | NA | TRBV5-6 | NA | TGTGCCAGCAGTTCGACTATTCTTAGCAATCAGCCCCAGCATTTT | CASSSTILSNQPQHF
14 | TRBJ2-1 | few | TRBV5-1 | NA | TGCGCCAGCAGCGAGATGGGACCCAGCAATGAGCAGTTCTTC | CASSEMGPSNEQFF
14 | TRBJ1-2 | many | TRBV3-1 | TRBD1 | TGTGCCAGCAGCCTAATAGACAGGGGGAATGGCTACACCTTC | CASSLIDRGNGYTF
15 | TRBJ2-7 | NA | TRBV15 | TRBD1 | TGTGCCACCAGCCGGGACAGGGGGCAGGGGTACGAGCAGTACTTC | CATSRDRGQGYEQYF
13 | TRBJ2-4 | many | TRBV28 | NA | TGTGCCAGCAGGCTCGGGGTTAGGGGTATTCAGTACTTC | CASRLGVRGIQYF
13 | TRBJ1-1 | many | TRBV9 | NA | TGTGCCAGCAGCGTAGGACCGAACACTGAAGCTTTCTTT | CASSVGPNTEAFF
16 | TRBJ1-5 | many | TRBV20-1 | NA | TGCAGTGCTAGAAAACGGACATCAGATAGCAATCAGCCCCAGCATTTT | CSARKRTSDSNQPQHF
16 | TRBJ1-4 | many | TRBV7-2 | TRBD1 | TGTGCCAGCAGCCCCCGGGACAGGGGCTCTGGTGAAAAACTGTTTTTT | CASSPRDRGSGEKLFF
12 | TRBJ2-7 | NA | TRBV7-9 | NA | TGTGCCAGCAGCCGCACCGGGGACGAGCAGTACTTC | CASSRTGDEQYF
15 | TRBJ2-1 | many | TRBV18 | NA | TGTGCCAGCTCACCAAGTGGGGCCTCTTACAATGAGCAGTTCTTC | CASSPSGASYNEQFF
14 | TRBJ2-1 | many | TRBV6-1 | TRBD1 | TGTGCCAGCGGCCCCGGGACAGGGCCCAATGAGCAGTTCTTC | CASGPGTGPNEQFF
14 | TRBJ1-6 | many | TRBV20-1 | NA | TGCAGTGCTTCGGGACATTCATATAATTCACCCCTCCACTTT | CSASGHSYNSPLHF